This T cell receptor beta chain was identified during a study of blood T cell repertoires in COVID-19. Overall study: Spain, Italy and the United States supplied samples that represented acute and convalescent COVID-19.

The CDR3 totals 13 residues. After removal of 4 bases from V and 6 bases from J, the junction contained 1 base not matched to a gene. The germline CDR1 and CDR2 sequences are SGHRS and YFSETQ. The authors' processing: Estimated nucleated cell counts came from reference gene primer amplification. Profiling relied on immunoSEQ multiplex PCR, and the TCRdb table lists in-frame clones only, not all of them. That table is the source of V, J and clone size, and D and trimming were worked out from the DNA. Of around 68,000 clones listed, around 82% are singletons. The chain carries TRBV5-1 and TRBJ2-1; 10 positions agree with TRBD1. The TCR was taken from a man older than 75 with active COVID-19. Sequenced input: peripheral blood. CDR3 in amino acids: CASSRTGGNEQFF. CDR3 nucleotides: TGCGCCAGCAGCCGGACAGGGGGCAATGAGCAGTTCTTC.